The 8 T cell receptor beta chains below were found in one sample sequenced in a study of graft-versus-host responses after intestinal transplantation. For these TCRs, the target antigens are not known. Method: immunoSEQ multiplex PCR; TCRdb's copy keeps in-frame clones and lacks some. The data show more than 65,000 clones, with approximately 84% seen just once and about 0.4% held by the top ten. This specimen was unstimulated CD4+ T cells sorted from spleen or lymph node cells, taken before transplant. Source of these receptors: a human donor who was the organ donor for an intestinal transplant.

This sequence joins TRBV14 and TRBJ1-1, with D possibly being TRBD1 (6 bases). The germline CDR1 and CDR2 sequences are SGHDN and FVKESK. The CDR3 length is 13 residues. V shed 4 bases and J shed 3 bases, with 9 bases lying between them. CDR3 nucleotide sequence: TGTGCCAGCAGCCGGGGGCCCTACACTGAAGCTTTCTTT. Its protein product is CASSRGPYTEAFF.

The chain recombines TRBV28 with TRBJ1-1; D gene uncertain. The CDR3 sequence is 12 residues long. Germline V CDR1 and CDR2: MDHEN, SYDVKM. The V end was cut by 6 bases, the J end by 5 bases, with 10 bases between. The CDR3 nucleotides read TGTGCCAGCAGGCGGGTGGATACTGAAGCTTTCTTT. This gives the protein CASRRVDTEAFF.

The chain has TRBV2 and TRBJ2-2; D gene ambiguous. The CDR3 is 12 residues long. The V end was cut by 4 bases, the J end by 8 bases, with 8 bases between. Germline V CDR1 and CDR2: SNHLY, FYNNEI. CDR3 DNA: TGTGCCAGCAGTGTTTCGGTTGGGGAGCTGTTTTTT. Its translation: CASSVSVGELFF.

There are a few counts of this clone. The V gene is TRBV4-3, the J gene TRBJ2-5, with 12 bases lining up with TRBD2. Germline CDR1 is LGHNA and CDR2 is YSLEER. Trimming took 0 bases from V and 5 from J; bases not matched to a gene: 4. CDR3 length: 16 residues. The DNA for the CDR3 is TGCGCCAGCAGCCAAGACACTAGCGGGGGGTGGGAGACCCAGTACTTC. Translating it yields CASSQDTSGGWETQYF.

V gene TRBV5-1 combines with J gene TRBJ2-3; 12 nucleotides match TRBD2. The CDR3 length is 15 residues. With 6 bases clipped from V and 3 bases from J, the junction kept 5 bases outside the gene matches. CDR1 SGHRS and CDR2 YFSETQ come from the germline V gene. The CDR3 is CASTPSGGATDTQYF. CDR3 bases: TGCGCCAGCACGCCTAGCGGGGGGGCAACAGATACGCAGTATTTT.

The chain couples TRBV27 to TRBJ2-5; D may be TRBD1 (6 bases). Trimming cost V 7 bases and J 5 bases, with 11 bases left between them. Per the germline V gene, CDR1 is MNHEY and CDR2 is SMNVEV (reference sequence). The CDR3 has 12 residues. This CDR3 reads CASTRGVETQYF. CDR3 sequence (DNA): TGTGCCAGCACCAGGGGCGTTGAGACCCAGTACTTC.

J is TRBJ1-6 and V is TRBV4-3; the D is unclear. Trimming took off 0 bases at V and 6 bases at J, with 9 bases between the two ends. CDR1 and CDR2 (germline): LGHNA, YSLEER. CDR3 size: 15 residues. Written as DNA, the CDR3 is TGCGCCAGCAGCCAAGATCAGTACAGTAATTCACCCCTCCACTTT. Protein sequence: CASSQDQYSNSPLHF.

V gene TRBV30 combines with J gene TRBJ2-2, with 7 nucleotides matching TRBD2. The CDR3 consists of 13 residues. Germline V lookup: CDR1 GTSNPN, CDR2 SVGIG (reference sequence). V lost 5 bases to trimming and J lost 8 bases; unmatched junction nucleotides: 8. The DNA of the CDR3 is TGTGCCTGGGCGGGGGAGCGGAGGGGGGAGCTGTTTTTT. Its protein is CAWAGERRGELFF.